This T cell receptor beta chain was identified in a study of a mutant IDH1 vaccine in newly diagnosed glioma. About the study: Administration of eight vaccinations to patients took place in weeks 1, 3, 5, 7, 11, 15, 19, 23. Before enrollment, patients got radiotherapy alone, temozolomide alone, or mostly the combination. General study findings and limits: Vaccine-induced responses were seen in under 95% of patients, spanning several MHC alleles.

CDR3 length equals 12 residues. Germline assignment: CDR1 LNHDA and CDR2 SQIVND (reference sequence). Between the trimmed V and J ends, which lost 6 bases and 0 bases, there was a span of 3 bases. On this clone: Antigen: not known.

The sample's time point: week 11, during vaccination. The vaccine gave 300 ug of a 20-mer mutant IDH1 peptide subcutaneously per dose. Astrocytomas that were new, WHO grade 3 or 4, IDH1-mutant and ATRX-lost were present in the donors. Clones were read by immunoSEQ multiplex PCR, and TCRdb kept only the in-frame ones, dropping some. The profile shows 30,000 to 35,000 clones, around 90% of them singletons. The source is a man younger than 30 with glioma. This sample comprised PBMCs, obtained from a glioma patient whose treatment included an IDH1 peptide vaccine. The V call is TRBV19, the J call TRBJ1-3; D is unclear. The CDR3 region is CASRYSGNTIYF. For the CDR3, the DNA is TGTGCCAGTAGGTACTCTGGAAACACCATATATTTT.